The entry that follows covers one T cell receptor (beta chain) sequence. Its target is not known. The sample originates from a study of T cell repertoires in cytomegalovirus infection. Across the study: Based on public TCR beta signatures, there were indications of CMV infection and of a matching HLA type.

There are 16 residues in the CDR3. Trimming cost V 5 bases and J 3 bases, with 20 bases left between them. Looked up from germline, CDR1 is SGHVS and CDR2 is FQNEAQ. From the reads, TCRdb called clonotypes with MiXCR, one entry per CDR3 protein. In the table there are about 440,000 distinct CDR3 sequences, 31% of which are singletons. Study outcomes and limitations: Cumulated frequencies of public TCR beta families served to identify carriers of CMV plus the relevant HLA. Clonotype analysis showed dominance of the ex vivo response by HLA-C-restricted CMV-specific TCR beta clonotypes.

The chain carries TRBV7-8 and TRBJ2-7; the D gene is possibly TRBD1 (6 bases). The sample was PBMCs. The TCR originated in a human donor in good health (CMV status not recorded). Some clones in this sample may be carry-over from other donors' samples. Written as DNA, the CDR3 is TGTGCCAGCAGCCCGGCCCAACAGGGAAATTTCTACGAGCAGTACTTC. It specifies CASSPAQQGNFYEQYF.